This T cell receptor (beta chain) derives from a study of T-cell reconstitution after alpha-beta-depleted transplantation in children. General observations from the study: One year post-transplant, T-cell counts and diversity were largely derived from T cells produced anew.

Preparation of the TCRbeta library involved a method that used unique molecular identifiers. TCRdb re-called the PCR reads through MiXCR, storing one row per CDR3 protein. The table shows fewer than 250,000 distinct CDR3 sequences, with around 7.5% occurring only once. CDR3 length: 15 residues. Per the germline V gene, CDR1 is KGHSH and CDR2 is LQKENI. The V end lost 3 bases, the J end lost 4 bases, and 13 bases lay between the germline ends. This clonotype was seen many times. Its antigen is not known. The rearrangement joins TRBV18 to TRBJ1-3, with D uncertain. The source is a male patient aged 10 to 17 who had a stem cell transplant for acute lymphoblastic leukemia, so the T cells may come from the graft donor. This sample comprised PBMCs, mostly from graft donor cells, obtained 180 days after TCRalphabeta/CD19-depleted stem cell transplant. CDR3 in DNA: TGTGCCAGCTCACCTCCGGCCCTTCCGGGAAACACCATATATTTT. As protein: CASSPPALPGNTIYF.